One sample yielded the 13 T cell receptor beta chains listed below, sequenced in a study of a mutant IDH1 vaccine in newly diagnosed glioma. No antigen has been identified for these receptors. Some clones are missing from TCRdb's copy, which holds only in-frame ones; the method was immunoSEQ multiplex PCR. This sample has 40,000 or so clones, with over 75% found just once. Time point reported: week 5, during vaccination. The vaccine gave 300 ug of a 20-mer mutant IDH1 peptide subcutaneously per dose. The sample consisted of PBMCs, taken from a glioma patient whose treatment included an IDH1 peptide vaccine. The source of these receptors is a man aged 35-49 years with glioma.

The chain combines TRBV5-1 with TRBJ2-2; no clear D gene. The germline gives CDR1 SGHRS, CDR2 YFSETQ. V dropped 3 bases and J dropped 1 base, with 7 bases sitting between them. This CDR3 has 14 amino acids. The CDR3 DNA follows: TGCGCCAGCAGCTCCGGAGTGAACACCGGGGAGCTGTTTTTT. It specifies CASSSGVNTGELFF.

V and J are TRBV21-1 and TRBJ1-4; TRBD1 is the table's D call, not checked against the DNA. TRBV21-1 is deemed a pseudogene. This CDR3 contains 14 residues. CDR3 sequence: CASSNPGQGRKLFF. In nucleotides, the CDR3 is TGTGCCAGCAGCAATCCGGGACAGGGAAGGAAACTGTTTTTT.

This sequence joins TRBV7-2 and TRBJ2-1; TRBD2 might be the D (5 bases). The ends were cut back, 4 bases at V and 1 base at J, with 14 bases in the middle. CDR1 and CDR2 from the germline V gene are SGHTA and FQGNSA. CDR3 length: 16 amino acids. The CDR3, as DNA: TGTGCCAGCAGCTCGACTGTGGACTCTTCCTACAATGAGCAGTTCTTC. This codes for CASSSTVDSSYNEQFF.

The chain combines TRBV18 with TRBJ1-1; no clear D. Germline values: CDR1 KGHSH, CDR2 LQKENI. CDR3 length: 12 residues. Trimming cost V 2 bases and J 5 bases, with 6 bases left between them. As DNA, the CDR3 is TGTGCCAGCTCACCAGGGGAGACTGAAGCTTTCTTT. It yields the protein CASSPGETEAFF.

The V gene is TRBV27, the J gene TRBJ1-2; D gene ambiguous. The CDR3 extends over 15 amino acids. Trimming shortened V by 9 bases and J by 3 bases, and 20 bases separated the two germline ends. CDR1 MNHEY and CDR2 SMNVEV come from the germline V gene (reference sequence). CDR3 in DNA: TGTGCCAGACCACAGCGCACCCCTGAGTACTATGGCTACACCTTC. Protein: CARPQRTPEYYGYTF.

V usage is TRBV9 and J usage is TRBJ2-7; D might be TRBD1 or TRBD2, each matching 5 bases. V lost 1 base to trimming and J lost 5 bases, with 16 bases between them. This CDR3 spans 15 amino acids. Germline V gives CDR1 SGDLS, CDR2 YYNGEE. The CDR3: CASSVLERGVNEQYF. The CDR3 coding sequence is TGTGCCAGCAGCGTATTGGAGAGAGGGGTGAACGAGCAGTACTTC.

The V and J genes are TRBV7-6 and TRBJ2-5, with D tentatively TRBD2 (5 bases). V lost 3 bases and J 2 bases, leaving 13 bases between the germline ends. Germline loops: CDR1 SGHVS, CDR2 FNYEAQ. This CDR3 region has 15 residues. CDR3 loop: CASSFHHGIQETQYF. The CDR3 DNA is TGTGCCAGCAGCTTCCATCACGGGATACAAGAGACCCAGTACTTC.

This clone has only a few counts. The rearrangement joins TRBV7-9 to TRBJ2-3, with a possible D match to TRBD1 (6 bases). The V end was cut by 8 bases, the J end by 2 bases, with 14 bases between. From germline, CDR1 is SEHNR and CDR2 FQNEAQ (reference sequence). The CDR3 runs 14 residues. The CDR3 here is CASFTTGTTDTQYF. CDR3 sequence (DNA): TGTGCCAGCTTCACAACAGGGACCACAGATACGCAGTATTTT.

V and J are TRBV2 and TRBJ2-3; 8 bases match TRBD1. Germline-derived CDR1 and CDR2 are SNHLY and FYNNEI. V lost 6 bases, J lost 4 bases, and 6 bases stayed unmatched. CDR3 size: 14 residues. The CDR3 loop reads CASSAGTGADTQYF. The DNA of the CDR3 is TGTGCCAGCAGCGCCGGGACAGGCGCAGATACGCAGTATTTT.

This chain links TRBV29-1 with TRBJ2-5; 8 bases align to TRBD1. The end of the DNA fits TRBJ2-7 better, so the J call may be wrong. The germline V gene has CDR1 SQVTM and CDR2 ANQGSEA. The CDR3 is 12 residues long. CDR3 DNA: TGCAGCGTTGAACAGGGGGCTTACGAGCAGTACTTC. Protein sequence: CSVEQGAYEQYF.

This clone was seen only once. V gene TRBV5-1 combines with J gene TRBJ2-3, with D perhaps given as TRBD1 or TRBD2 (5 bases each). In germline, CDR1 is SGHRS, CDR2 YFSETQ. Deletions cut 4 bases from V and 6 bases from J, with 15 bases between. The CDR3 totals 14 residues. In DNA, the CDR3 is TGCGCCAGCAGCCTGGTTCCCGAGGGGGATACGCAGTATTTT. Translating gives CASSLVPEGDTQYF.

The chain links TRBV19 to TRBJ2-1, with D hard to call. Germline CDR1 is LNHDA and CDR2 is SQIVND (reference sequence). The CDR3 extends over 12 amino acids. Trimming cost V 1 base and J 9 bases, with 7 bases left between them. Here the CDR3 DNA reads TGTGCCAGTAGTATAGTATTAGGTGAGCAGTTCTTC. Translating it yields CASSIVLGEQFF.

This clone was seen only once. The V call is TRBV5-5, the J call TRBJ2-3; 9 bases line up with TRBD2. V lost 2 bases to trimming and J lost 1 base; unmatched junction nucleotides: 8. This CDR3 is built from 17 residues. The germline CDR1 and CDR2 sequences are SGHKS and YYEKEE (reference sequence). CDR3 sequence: CASSFWLAGAGTDTQYF. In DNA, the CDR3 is TGTGCCAGCAGCTTTTGGTTAGCGGGAGCAGGCACAGATACGCAGTATTTT.